This T cell receptor beta chain emerged from a study of blood T cell repertoires in COVID-19. The germline gives CDR1 MGHDK, CDR2 SYGVNS. The V gene lost 7 bases and the J gene lost 0 bases, with 18 bases spanning the gap. This CDR3 is built from 16 residues. In the original processing: Estimated nucleated cell counts came from reference gene primer amplification. Measured with immunoSEQ multiplex PCR; TCRdb has only the in-frame clones, and not every one. The V and J calls and the clone size are those of that table, but D and trimming were determined from the DNA. The repertoire consists of approximately 240,000 clones, with around 82% occurring once and the leading ten covering about 2.1%.

V and J are TRBV25-1 and TRBJ1-1; maybe TRBD1 (5 bases). Sequences were obtained from peripheral blood. The clonotype was recovered from an older woman with acute or convalescent COVID-19. CDR3 residues: CASTPRQGEMNTEAFF. The CDR3 region has the DNA TGTGCCAGCACCCCAAGGCAGGGCGAAATGAACACTGAAGCTTTCTTT.